The T cell receptor beta chain described here comes from a study of blood T cell repertoires in COVID-19. Study in general: COVID-19 samples collected from the United States, Italy and Spain covered acute and convalescent phases. PBMCs, B-cell-depleted T cells, or T cells were the source of the cDNA or gDNA that made up the material.

Source study methods: From reference gene primer amplification, estimates of nucleated cell counts were derived. Measured with immunoSEQ multiplex PCR; TCRdb has only the in-frame clones, and not every one. The V and J calls and clone size were taken over from that table, and D and trimming were inferred from the DNA. The profile shows 150,000 to 200,000 clones, around 84% of them singletons. This clone has a single count. V lost 4 bases and J lost 2, with 15 bases in between. The germline V gene has CDR1 LGHNA and CDR2 YNFKEQ. The CDR3 runs to 15 residues. The source of this sequence is a woman older than 75 with acute or convalescent COVID-19. The sample taken for sequencing was peripheral blood. The chain combines TRBV4-2 with TRBJ2-7; TRBD2 is a possible D gene (7 bases). For the CDR3, the DNA is TGTGCCAGCAGCCCGGTGGCGGGGGACACCTACGAGCAGTACTTC. Translated: CASSPVAGDTYEQYF.